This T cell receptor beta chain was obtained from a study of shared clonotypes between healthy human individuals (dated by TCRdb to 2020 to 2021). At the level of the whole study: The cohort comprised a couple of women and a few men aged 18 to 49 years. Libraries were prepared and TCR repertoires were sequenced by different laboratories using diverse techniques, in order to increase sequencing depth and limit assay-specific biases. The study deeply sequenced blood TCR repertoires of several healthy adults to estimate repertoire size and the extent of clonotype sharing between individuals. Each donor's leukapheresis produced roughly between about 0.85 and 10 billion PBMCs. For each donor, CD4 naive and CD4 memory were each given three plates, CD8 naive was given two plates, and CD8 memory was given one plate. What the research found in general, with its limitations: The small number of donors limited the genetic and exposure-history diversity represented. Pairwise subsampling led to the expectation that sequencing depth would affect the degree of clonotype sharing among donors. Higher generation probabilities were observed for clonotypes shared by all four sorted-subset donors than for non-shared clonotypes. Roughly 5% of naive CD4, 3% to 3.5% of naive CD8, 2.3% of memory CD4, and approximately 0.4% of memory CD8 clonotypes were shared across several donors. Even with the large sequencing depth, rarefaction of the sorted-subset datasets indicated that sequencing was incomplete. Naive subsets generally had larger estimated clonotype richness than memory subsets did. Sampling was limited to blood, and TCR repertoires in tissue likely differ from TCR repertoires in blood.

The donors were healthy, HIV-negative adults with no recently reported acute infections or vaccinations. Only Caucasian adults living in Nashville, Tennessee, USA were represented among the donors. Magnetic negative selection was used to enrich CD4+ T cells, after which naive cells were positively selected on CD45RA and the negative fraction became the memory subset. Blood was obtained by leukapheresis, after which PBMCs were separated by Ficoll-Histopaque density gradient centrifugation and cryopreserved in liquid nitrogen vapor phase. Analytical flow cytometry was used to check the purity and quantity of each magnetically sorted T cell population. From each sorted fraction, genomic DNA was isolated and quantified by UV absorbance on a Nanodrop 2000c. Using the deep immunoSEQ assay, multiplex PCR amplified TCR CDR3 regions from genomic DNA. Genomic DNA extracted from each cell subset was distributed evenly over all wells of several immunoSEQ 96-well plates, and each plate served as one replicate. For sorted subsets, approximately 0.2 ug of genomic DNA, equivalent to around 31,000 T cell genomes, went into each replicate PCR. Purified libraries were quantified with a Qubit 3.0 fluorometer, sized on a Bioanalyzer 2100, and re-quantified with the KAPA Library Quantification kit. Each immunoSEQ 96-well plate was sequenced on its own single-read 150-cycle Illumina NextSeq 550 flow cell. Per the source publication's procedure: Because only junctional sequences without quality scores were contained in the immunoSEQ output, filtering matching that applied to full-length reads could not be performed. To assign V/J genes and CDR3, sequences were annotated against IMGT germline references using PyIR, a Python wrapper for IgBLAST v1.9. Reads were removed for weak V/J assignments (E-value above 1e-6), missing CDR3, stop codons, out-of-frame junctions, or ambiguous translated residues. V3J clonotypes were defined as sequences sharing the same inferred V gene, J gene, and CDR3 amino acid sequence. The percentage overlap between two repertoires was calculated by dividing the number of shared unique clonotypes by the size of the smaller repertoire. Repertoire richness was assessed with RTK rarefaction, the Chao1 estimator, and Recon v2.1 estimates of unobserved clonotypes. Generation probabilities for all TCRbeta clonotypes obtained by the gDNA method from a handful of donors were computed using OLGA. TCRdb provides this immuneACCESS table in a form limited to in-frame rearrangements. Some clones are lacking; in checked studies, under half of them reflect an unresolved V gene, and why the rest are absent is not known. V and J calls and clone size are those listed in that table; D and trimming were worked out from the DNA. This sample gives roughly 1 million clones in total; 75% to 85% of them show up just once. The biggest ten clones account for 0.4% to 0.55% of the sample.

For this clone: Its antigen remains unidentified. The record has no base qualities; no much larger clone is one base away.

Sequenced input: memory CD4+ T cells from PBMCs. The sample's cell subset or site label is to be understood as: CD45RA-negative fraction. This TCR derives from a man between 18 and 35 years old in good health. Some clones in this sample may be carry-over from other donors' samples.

The CDR3 has the sequence CATSRDPRAGWGETQYF. In nucleotide form, the sequence is TGTGCCACCAGCAGAGACCCTCGGGCAGGGTGGGGAGAGACCCAGTACTTC. The chain is assembled from TRBV15 and TRBJ2-5; a tentative D match to TRBD1 spans 5 bases. Between the V and J ends, shortened by 0 bases and 4 bases respectively, the junction contains 18 bases. Its CDR3 holds 17 amino acids, cysteine through phenylalanine. The read is trimmed to its CDR3 DNA, 51 bases read in frame from base 1. CDR1 and CDR2, per the germline V gene (reference sequence), are LNHNV and YYDKDF.